This TCR beta chain came from a study of T cells after yellow fever vaccination. Overall study findings and caveats: Bulk-population clonotypes that are abundant could appear as contaminants in FACS-sorted repertoires. There was a small share of clonotypes that showed up in both the CD4 and CD8 compartments. At about 97% for CD4 and 70% to 90% for CD8, most primary-vaccination clones showed up again after the booster.

This clonotype was counted a few times. The antigen is unknown. The TCR cDNA carried a universal primer site and UMIs from 5'RACE template switching. TCRdb reprocessed the 5' RACE reads via MiXCR and lists one record per CDR3 protein. The repertoire includes some 350,000 distinct CDR3 sequences, about 9.9% of them detected once, and about 17% sits in the top ten. The V end was cut by 0 bases, the J end by 5 bases, with 9 bases between. CDR1 and CDR2 (germline): LGHNA, YSLEER. The CDR3 has 14 amino acids. The sequence came from a man between 18 and 29 years old who received the YFV17D yellow fever vaccine. The gene calls are TRBV4-3 and TRBJ2-3, with D possibly called TRBD1 or TRBD2 (5 bases each). Here the sequenced sample was PBMCs, taken on the day of the first yellow fever vaccination. The CDR3 protein is CASSQDRDGDTQYF. The DNA for the CDR3 is TGCGCCAGCAGCCAAGATAGGGACGGAGATACGCAGTATTTT.